This TCR beta chain was identified in a study of T cell repertoires in cytomegalovirus infection. As for this clonotype: The target antigen is unknown.

TCRdb processed the reads anew with MiXCR; each CDR3 protein has one entry. This sample has some 940,000 distinct CDR3 sequences; roughly 31% occur once, and the top ten carry around an eighth. V shed 3 bases and J shed 5 bases, with 17 bases lying between them. From germline, CDR1 is LNHDA and CDR2 SQIVND (reference sequence). This CDR3 has 15 amino acids. The chain employs TRBV19 and TRBJ2-7, with TRBD2 as a possible D gene (5 bases). The sequencing used cultured CD8+ T cells from PBMCs, collected from culture after CMV antigen stimulation. The sequence was collected from a human donor in good health (CMV status not recorded). Some clones in this sample may be carry-over from other donors' samples. In nucleotides, the CDR3 is TGTGCCAGTAGTATCGGACTGCAACTGGTGGACGAGCAGTACTTC. This gives the protein CASSIGLQLVDEQYF.